Listed below are T cell receptor beta chains from one sample, sequenced in a study of blood T cell repertoires in COVID-19. Clones were sequenced by immunoSEQ multiplex PCR, and TCRdb holds only the in-frame ones, with some missing. The profile covers roughly 190,000 clones, with 80% to 95% appearing a single time and about 0.54% taken by the ten largest. The sequenced sample consisted of peripheral blood. Receptor source: a man in his fifties or sixties with acute or convalescent COVID-19. Each CDR3 is given without its conserved first and last residue. A D gene is named only where the DNA matches it firmly.

V: TRBV3-1/TRBV3-2; D: -; length: 12; CDR3: ASMSPGRETEAF
V: TRBV28; D: TRBD1; length: 13; CDR3: ASRTYRGLGTEAF
V: TRBV7-9; D: -; length: 12; CDR3: ASSLDSNTGELF
V: TRBV28; D: TRBD1; length: 12; CDR3: ASSLSDRIGGYT
V: TRBV5-6; D: -; length: 11; CDR3: ASSLQPGGEAF
V: TRBV27; D: -; length: 12; CDR3: ASSLQGPSYEQY
V: TRBV7-9; D: -; length: 9; CDR3: ASSRLYEQY
V: TRBV9; D: TRBD2; length: 13; CDR3: ASSASSGGGETQY
V: TRBV4-1; D: -; length: 11; CDR3: ASSHRRVDGYT
V: TRBV7-9; D: TRBD2; length: 14; CDR3: ASSPKRTKRGYEQY
V: TRBV5-4; D: TRBD2; length: 13; CDR3: ASSLIGTTTDTQY
V: TRBV19; D: TRBD2; length: 12; CDR3: ASSVSGTYNEQF
V: TRBV28; D: -; length: 15; CDR3: ASSLAALPLLTDTQY
V: TRBV5-1; D: -; length: 13; CDR3: ASRPLVSSYNEQF
V: TRBV28; D: -; length: 13; CDR3: ASSLYGRVREKLF
V: TRBV6-5; D: -; length: 13; CDR3: ASSYSSLSNEKLF
V: TRBV29-1; D: TRBD1; length: 12; CDR3: SVWTGEDNSPLH
V: TRBV27; D: TRBD1; length: 12; CDR3: ASSPGTGGGEQY
V: TRBV30; D: TRBD1; length: 13; CDR3: AWSVGQGASYGYT
V: TRBV7-2; D: TRBD1; length: 14; CDR3: ASSVKGTGMKETQY
V: TRBV7-6; D: -; length: 14; CDR3: ASSPRLLVSGNTIY
V: TRBV9; D: TRBD1; length: 13; CDR3: ASSVVDRAGDTQY
V: TRBV5-5; D: TRBD1; length: 14; CDR3: ASSLMGQRTPQPQH
V: TRBV27; D: -; length: 13; CDR3: ASKLNRVTYNEQF
V: TRBV27; D: TRBD1; length: 15; CDR3: ASSLGPGTASYNEQF
V: TRBV28; D: -; length: 12; CDR3: ASSPGGADYGYT
V: TRBV9; D: TRBD2; length: 13; CDR3: ASSPPSGTYNEQF
V: TRBV18; D: TRBD2; length: 13; CDR3: ASSPELAGNYEQY
V: TRBV7-9; D: TRBD2; length: 9; CDR3: ASSLRGSLF
V: TRBV19; D: -; length: 12; CDR3: ASRDGLRGTEAF
V: TRBV2; D: TRBD2; length: 11; CDR3: ASSAGRKETQY
V: TRBV4-2; D: -; length: 15; CDR3: ASSQVPGGGATDTQY
V: TRBV7-3; D: -; length: 11; CDR3: ASSLTGDNEQF
V: TRBV6-5; D: -; length: 13; CDR3: ASSYVGPYNSPLH
V: TRBV11-3; D: -; length: 12; CDR3: ASSLGSSSETQY
V: TRBV2; D: TRBD1; length: 11; CDR3: ASKMTGSEKLF
V: TRBV28; D: TRBD1; length: 13; CDR3: ASSNQGARANVLT
V: TRBV7-9; D: -; length: 10; CDR3: ASSLDRDGYT
V: TRBV9; D: -; length: 11; CDR3: ASSPRGSGELF
V: TRBV5-1; D: -; length: 13; CDR3: ASSPLGTTNSPLH
V: TRBV9; D: TRBD2; length: 15; CDR3: ASSVVGGGDYTGELF
V: TRBV11-2; D: -; length: 11; CDR3: ASSRRVVETQY